This T cell receptor (beta chain) was captured by sequencing in a study of T-cell reconstitution after alpha-beta-depleted transplantation in children. Study-wide results and limits: Surviving thymic progenitors and recipient T cells were the source of high TCRbeta diversity at day 60 in some patients. Once a year had passed after transplant, T-cell counts and diversity came mostly from newly produced T cells. Reportedly, roughly two months post-transplant, alpha-beta T cells arose from several hundred expanded graft clones.

This clonotype was seen repeatedly, ten times or more. Its antigen is not identified. Per the germline V gene, CDR1 is SQVTM and CDR2 is ANQGSEA. Trimming removed 4 bases from V and 2 bases from J, with 10 bases in between. The CDR3 is 13 amino acids. Unique molecular identifiers were used to barcode this TCRbeta library. TCRdb redid the calling of the PCR reads with MiXCR, one entry per CDR3 protein. The sample holds some 600,000 distinct CDR3 sequences, approximately 12% seen once. The receptor's source is a male patient aged 10 to 17 who had a stem cell transplant for acute myeloid leukemia, so the T cells may come from the graft donor. J is TRBJ2-3 and V is TRBV29-1; the D gene is possibly TRBD1 (6 bases). The sample here was PBMCs, mostly from graft donor cells, taken 360 days after TCRalphabeta/CD19-depleted stem cell transplant. The CDR3 loop reads CSVAGVLTDTQYF. CDR3 DNA: TGCAGCGTTGCAGGGGTCCTCACAGATACGCAGTATTTT.